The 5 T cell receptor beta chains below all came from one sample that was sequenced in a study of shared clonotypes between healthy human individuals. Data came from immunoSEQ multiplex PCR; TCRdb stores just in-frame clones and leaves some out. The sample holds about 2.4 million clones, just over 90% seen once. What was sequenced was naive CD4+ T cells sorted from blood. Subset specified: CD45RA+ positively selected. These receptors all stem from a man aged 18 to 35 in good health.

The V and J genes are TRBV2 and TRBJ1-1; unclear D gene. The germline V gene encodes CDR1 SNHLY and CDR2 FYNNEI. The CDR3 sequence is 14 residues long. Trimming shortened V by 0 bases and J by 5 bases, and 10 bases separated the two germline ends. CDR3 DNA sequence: TGTGCCAGCAGTGAAGCGCTTTCGGGGACTGAAGCTTTCTTT. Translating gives CASSEALSGTEAFF. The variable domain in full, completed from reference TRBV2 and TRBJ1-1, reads EPEVTQTPSHQVTQMGQEVILRCVPISNHLYFYWYRQILGQKVEFLVSFYNNEISEKSEIFDDQFSVERPDGSNFTLKIRSTKLEDSAMYFCASSEALSGTEAFFGQGTRLTVV.

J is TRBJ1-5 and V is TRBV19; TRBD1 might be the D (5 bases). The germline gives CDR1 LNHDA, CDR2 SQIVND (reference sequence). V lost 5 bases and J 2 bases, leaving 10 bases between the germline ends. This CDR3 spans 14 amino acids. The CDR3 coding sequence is TGTGCCAGTAGTGGGGGGATGGGCAATCAGCCCCAGCATTTT. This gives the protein CASSGGMGNQPQHF.

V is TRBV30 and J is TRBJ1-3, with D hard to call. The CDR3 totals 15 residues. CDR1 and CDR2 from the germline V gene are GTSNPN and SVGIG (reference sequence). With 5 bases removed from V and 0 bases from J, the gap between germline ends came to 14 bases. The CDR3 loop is CAWGPPPTSGNTIYF. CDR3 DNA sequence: TGTGCCTGGGGGCCCCCCCCGACCTCTGGAAACACCATATATTTT.

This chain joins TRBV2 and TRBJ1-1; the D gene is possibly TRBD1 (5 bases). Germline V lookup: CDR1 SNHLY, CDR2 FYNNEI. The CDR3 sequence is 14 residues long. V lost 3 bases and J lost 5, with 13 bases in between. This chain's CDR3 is CASSDHRDWTEAFF. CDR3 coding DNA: TGTGCCAGCAGTGACCATAGGGACTGGACTGAAGCTTTCTTT.

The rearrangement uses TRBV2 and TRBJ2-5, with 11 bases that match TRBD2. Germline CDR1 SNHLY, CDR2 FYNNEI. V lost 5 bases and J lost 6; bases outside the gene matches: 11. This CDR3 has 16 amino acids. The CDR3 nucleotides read TGTGCCAGCAGTACCGGAACTAGCGGGGGAAGGAAGACCCAGTACTTC. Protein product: CASSTGTSGGRKTQYF.